Listed below are T cell receptor beta chains from one sample, sequenced in a study of T cells in Graves' hyperthyroidism and ophthalmopathy. TCRdb re-derived calls from the multiplex PCR reads in MiXCR, one entry per CDR3 protein. Of hundreds of thousands of distinct CDR3 sequences listed, over 20% are singletons. Source material: blood. The receptors were sampled from a woman between 40 and 50 years old with Graves' ophthalmopathy. The CDR3 runs from the conserved cysteine through the conserved F or W. Fields, in order: CDR3 length, D gene, V gene, clone size, J gene, CDR3 protein, CDR3 DNA. D genes are given only for firm matches. Only some rows state a clone size, as once, few, many or a class for expanded clones.

len: 16
d_gene: TRBD2
v_gene: TRBV10-3
abundance: NA
j_gene: TRBJ2-7
CDR3aa: CAITGLAGGPVDEQYF
CDR3nt: TGTGCCATCACCGGACTAGCGGGAGGTCCCGTCGACGAGCAGTACTTC

len: 16
d_gene: TRBD2
v_gene: TRBV2
abundance: NA
j_gene: TRBJ2-2
CDR3aa: CASSSPTSGSLGELFF
CDR3nt: TGTGCCAGCAGCTCCCCAACTAGCGGGAGCTTGGGGGAGCTGTTTTTT

len: 15
d_gene: NA
v_gene: TRBV6-1
abundance: once
j_gene: TRBJ1-1
CDR3aa: CASSGRGRGASEAFF
CDR3nt: TGTGCCAGCAGTGGTCGTGGACGGGGGGCGTCTGAAGCTTTCTTT

len: 14
d_gene: NA
v_gene: TRBV27
abundance: many
j_gene: TRBJ2-7
CDR3aa: CASSPTGTSYEQYF
CDR3nt: TGTGCCAGCAGTCCGACCGGGACATCCTACGAGCAGTACTTC

len: 13
d_gene: NA
v_gene: TRBV19
abundance: many
j_gene: TRBJ1-2
CDR3aa: CASTTRGGTGYTF
CDR3nt: TGTGCCAGCACAACGAGGGGGGGCACTGGCTACACCTTC

len: 15
d_gene: NA
v_gene: TRBV28
abundance: NA
j_gene: TRBJ1-1
CDR3aa: CASSLTTGKVLEAFF
CDR3nt: TGTGCCAGCAGCCTCACAACAGGGAAGGTCTTAGAAGCTTTCTTT

len: 15
d_gene: TRBD1
v_gene: TRBV27
abundance: many
j_gene: TRBJ1-2
CDR3aa: CASRTARGNGYGYTF
CDR3nt: TGTGCCAGCAGAACTGCCAGGGGGAATGGCTATGGCTACACCTTC

len: 15
d_gene: NA
v_gene: TRBV20-1
abundance: many
j_gene: TRBJ2-7
CDR3aa: CSARSRSNSPYEQYF
CDR3nt: TGCAGTGCTAGGTCAAGGTCGAACAGCCCCTACGAGCAGTACTTC

len: 14
d_gene: NA
v_gene: TRBV30
abundance: many
j_gene: TRBJ2-7
CDR3aa: CAWNVGGYSYEQYF
CDR3nt: TGTGCCTGGAATGTTGGTGGATACTCCTACGAGCAGTACTTC

len: 15
d_gene: TRBD2
v_gene: TRBV12-3/TRBV12-4
abundance: many
j_gene: TRBJ2-2
CDR3aa: CASSPYGEGTGELFF
CDR3nt: TGTGCCAGCAGCCCCTATGGGGAGGGCACCGGGGAGCTGTTTTTT

len: 13
d_gene: TRBD1
v_gene: TRBV12-3/TRBV12-4
abundance: many
j_gene: TRBJ2-7
CDR3aa: CASSRGQPYEQYF
CDR3nt: TGTGCCAGCAGTCGGGGACAGCCCTACGAGCAGTACTTC

len: 16
d_gene: TRBD2
v_gene: TRBV7-2
abundance: many
j_gene: TRBJ2-7
CDR3aa: CASSLAGVAGGYEQYF
CDR3nt: TGTGCCAGCAGCTTAGCGGGGGTAGCGGGAGGCTACGAGCAGTACTTC

len: 16
d_gene: NA
v_gene: TRBV4-2
abundance: few
j_gene: TRBJ2-4
CDR3aa: CASSQAGGLAKNIQYF
CDR3nt: TGTGCCAGCAGCCAAGCCGGGGGCTTAGCCAAAAACATTCAGTACTTC

len: 12
d_gene: NA
v_gene: TRBV6-2/TRBV6-3
abundance: few
j_gene: TRBJ1-5
CDR3aa: CASRSTVQPQHF
CDR3nt: TGTGCCAGCAGATCGACGGTTCAGCCCCAGCATTTT

len: 13
d_gene: NA
v_gene: TRBV29-1
abundance: NA
j_gene: TRBJ2-5
CDR3aa: CSVWPSESETQYF
CDR3nt: TGCAGCGTTTGGCCTAGTGAGTCTGAGACCCAGTACTTC